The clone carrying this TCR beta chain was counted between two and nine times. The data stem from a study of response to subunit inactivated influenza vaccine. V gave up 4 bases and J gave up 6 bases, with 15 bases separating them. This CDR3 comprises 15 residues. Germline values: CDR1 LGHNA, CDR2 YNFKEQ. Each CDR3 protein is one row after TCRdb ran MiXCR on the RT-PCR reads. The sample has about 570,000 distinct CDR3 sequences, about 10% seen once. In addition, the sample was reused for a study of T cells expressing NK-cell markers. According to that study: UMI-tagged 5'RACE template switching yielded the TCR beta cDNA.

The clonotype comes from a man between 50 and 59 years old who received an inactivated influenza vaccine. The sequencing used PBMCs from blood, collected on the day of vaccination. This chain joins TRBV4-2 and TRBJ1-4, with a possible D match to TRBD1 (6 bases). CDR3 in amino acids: CASSPSKGGHEKLFF. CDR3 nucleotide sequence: TGTGCCAGCAGCCCGTCAAAGGGGGGTCATGAAAAACTGTTTTTT.